This T cell receptor beta chain stems from a study of blood T cell repertoires in COVID-19. Whole-study context: Acute and convalescent COVID-19 specimens originated in the United States, Italy and Spain. The cDNA or gDNA used as material had been derived from T cells, B-cell-depleted T cells, or PBMCs.

In the original processing: Amplification of reference gene primers provided the estimated nucleated cell counts. Sequenced by immunoSEQ multiplex PCR; TCRdb stores in-frame clones only, minus some. That table furnishes V, J and clone size, whereas the DNA furnished D and trimming. This repertoire shows almost 250,000 clones, 86% found once; its top ten account for around 1.6%. V lost 7 bases and J lost 9, with 16 bases in between. Germline values: CDR1 MNHNY, CDR2 SVGAGI (reference sequence). This CDR3 region has 14 residues. This chain joins TRBV6-6 and TRBJ1-6; unclear D gene. This receptor was identified in a woman aged 55-70 years who had recovered from COVID-19. The sequencing sample was made of peripheral blood. CDR3 loop: CASIFDRSGSPLHF. CDR3 DNA: TGTGCCAGCATCTTCGACCGGAGCGGTTCACCCCTCCACTTT.